Below, 12 T cell receptor beta chains from the same sample are listed, as sequenced in a study of blood T cell repertoires in COVID-19. Method: immunoSEQ multiplex PCR; TCRdb's copy keeps in-frame clones and lacks some. The sample has around 400,000 clones; over 80% are singletons. Sequencing input: PBMCs or T cells enriched from blood (not recorded which). The receptors shown here come from a woman between 45 and 65 years old who had recovered from COVID-19.

This clone was seen a handful of times. This rearrangement joins TRBV19 to TRBJ1-5; maybe TRBD1 (6 bases). Between the trimmed V and J ends, which lost 10 bases and 4 bases, there was a span of 14 bases. The CDR3 has 13 residues. Germline V lookup: CDR1 LNHDA, CDR2 SQIVND (reference sequence). The CDR3 region has the DNA TGTGCCACCACAACTAGGGGGAATCAGCCCCAGCATTTT. It yields the protein CATTTRGNQPQHF.

The V gene is TRBV24-1, the J gene TRBJ2-3; 11 bases are a match to TRBD1. J gave up 5 bases and V 3 bases, and 9 bases lay outside the gene matches. The length of the CDR3 is 17 residues. Germline V CDR1 and CDR2: KGHDR, SFDVKD. The CDR3 region is CATSDPKGQGVGDTQYF. In DNA, the CDR3 is TGTGCCACCAGTGATCCCAAGGGACAGGGGGTCGGAGATACGCAGTATTTT.

This rearrangement joins TRBV12-3 or TRBV12-4 to TRBJ1-6, with D perhaps TRBD1 (5 bases). Trimming stripped 4 bases from V and 14 bases from J, with 15 bases between. This CDR3 has 13 residues. This CDR3 reads CASSSLDKGSLHF. The CDR3 DNA sequence: TGTGCCAGCAGTTCCCTCGACAAGGGGTCCCTCCACTTT.

The gene calls are TRBV5-1 and TRBJ1-1; D gene ambiguous. The CDR3 runs to 15 residues. V lost 1 base, J lost 3 bases, and 13 bases lay in between. In germline, CDR1 is SGHRS, CDR2 YFSETQ. Here the CDR3 DNA reads TGCGCCAGCAGCTTGATCTGGGGAGGAGACACTGAAGCTTTCTTT. Amino acid sequence: CASSLIWGGDTEAFF.

This clone was observed a handful of times. Just one base apart from a much larger clone, this may be a read error. Other nucleotide sequences in the sample specify the same CDR3. This chain joins TRBV6-5 and TRBJ1-2; TRBD1 is a possible D gene (5 bases). The CDR3 totals 13 residues. The germline V gene encodes CDR1 MNHEY and CDR2 SVGAGI. The germline V and J ends were trimmed by 2 bases and 3 bases, with 7 bases remaining between them. Here the CDR3 DNA reads TGTGCCAGCAGTTACGGGGCCGACTATGGCTACACCTTC. Translation gives CASSYGADYGYTF.

V usage is TRBV7-3 and J usage is TRBJ2-5; D unclear. The V end was cut by 0 bases, the J end by 5 bases, with 7 bases between. The germline V gene has CDR1 SGHTA and CDR2 FQGTGA. This CDR3 has 13 amino acids. CDR3 DNA sequence: TGTGCCAGCAGCTTAACGTACACCGAGACCCAGTACTTC. This sequence encodes CASSLTYTETQYF.

CDR3 DNA: TGTGCCAGCAGCGCTTTGGGAGGAACGTATGGCTACACCTTC. It is translated as CASSALGGTYGYTF. The chain uses TRBV11-2 and TRBJ1-2; no reliable D call. The V end was cut by 5 bases, the J end by 5 bases, with 15 bases between. Germline CDR1 is SGHAT and CDR2 is FQNNGV. The CDR3 is 14 amino acids.

This clone was observed a handful of times. The chain combines TRBV6-2 or TRBV6-3 with TRBJ2-5, with D unresolved. V was pared by 2 bases and J by 5 bases, with 21 bases between. Germline assignment: CDR1 MNHEY and CDR2 SVGEGT. The CDR3 is 17 residues long. This CDR3 is CASSYVKGSRGRETQYF. CDR3 sequence (DNA): TGTGCCAGCAGTTACGTCAAAGGAAGCAGAGGAAGGGAGACCCAGTACTTC.

This sequence joins TRBV7-2 and TRBJ1-2; D is ambiguous. Germline values: CDR1 SGHTA, CDR2 FQGNSA. This CDR3 has 14 amino acids. Trimming removed 0 bases at V and 6 bases at J, with 11 bases between. CDR3 protein: CASSLATQNHGYTF. The CDR3 DNA reads as TGTGCCAGCAGCTTAGCCACCCAGAATCATGGCTACACCTTC.

V gene TRBV7-3 combines with J gene TRBJ2-2, with 7 bases matching TRBD1. The V segment lost 5 bases and the J segment 1 base; nucleotides outside the gene matches: 4. The length of the CDR3 is 15 residues. The germline CDR1 and CDR2 sequences are SGHTA and FQGTGA. DNA for the CDR3: TGTGCCAGCAGCCCCCGGGACAGGAACACCGGGGAGCTGTTTTTT. Translation: CASSPRDRNTGELFF.

V usage is TRBV9 and J usage is TRBJ1-4, with D unresolved. The CDR3 consists of 14 residues. From germline, CDR1 is SGDLS and CDR2 YYNGEE. V was clipped by 5 bases and J by 0 bases, with 8 bases between them. CDR3 nucleotide sequence: TGTGCCAGCAGACGAGATGCAACTAATGAAAAACTGTTTTTT. Its protein is CASRRDATNEKLFF.

The chain combines TRBV9 with TRBJ2-5; D is perhaps TRBD1 (6 bases). CDR1 and CDR2 (germline): SGDLS, YYNGEE. V lost 0 bases, J lost 7 bases, and 16 bases lay in between. The CDR3 contains 15 residues. DNA for the CDR3: TGTGCCAGCAGCGTAGGGGACACCTTCTTGTGGACCCAGTACTTC. This translates into CASSVGDTFLWTQYF.